The 23 T cell receptor beta chains reported below all come from one sample, sequenced in a study of Tregs in tolerant kidney transplant recipients. Their antigen targets remain unknown. TCRdb's table, derived via immunoSEQ multiplex PCR, lists solely in-frame clones and lacks some. The profile shows fewer than 45,000 clones, over 95% of them singletons. The material sequenced was Tregs from blood cultured with allogeneic cells. Source of these receptors: a human donor in good health.

The chain has TRBV6-5 and TRBJ1-2; 7 nucleotides agree with TRBD1. This CDR3 has 13 residues. Trimming cost V 5 bases and J 7 bases; bases outside gene matches: 7. Germline V gene lookup returns CDR1 MNHEY and CDR2 SVGAGI. The DNA for the CDR3 is TGTGCCAGCAGTCAACAGGGGATAGGTGGCTACACCTTC. The encoded protein is CASSQQGIGGYTF.

V is TRBV7-9 and J is TRBJ1-6; perhaps TRBD1 as D (5 bases). The CDR3 extends over 15 amino acids. V lost 1 base to trimming and J lost 7 bases, with 11 bases between them. In germline, CDR1 is SEHNR, CDR2 FQNEAQ (reference sequence). The CDR3 sequence is CASSLGQGGNSPLHF. As DNA, the CDR3 is TGTGCCAGCAGCTTAGGCCAGGGTGGGAATTCACCCCTCCACTTT.

The chain joins TRBV15 to TRBJ2-1; TRBD2 agrees at 8 bases. The length of the CDR3 is 17 residues. The germline gives CDR1 LNHNV, CDR2 YYDKDF (reference sequence). After removal of 5 bases from V and 7 bases from J, the junction contained 16 bases not matched to a gene. The CDR3 sequence is CATSRSPGGVILNEQFF. DNA of the CDR3: TGTGCCACCAGCCGCTCTCCCGGGGGGGTTATCCTAAATGAGCAGTTCTTC.

The genes are TRBV29-1 and TRBJ2-7; TRBD1 might be the D (6 bases). Deletions cut 4 bases from V and 2 bases from J, with 21 bases between. CDR1 and CDR2 (germline): SQVTM, ANQGSEA. The CDR3 contains 16 residues. The chain's CDR3 is CSVGGRRRAFTYEQYF. The DNA for the CDR3 is TGCAGCGTTGGGGGGCGCCGGCGTGCCTTTACCTACGAGCAGTACTTC.

The chain has TRBV4-1 and TRBJ2-2, with TRBD1 matching 10 bases. Per germline, CDR1 MGHRA and CDR2 YSYEKL. The CDR3 is made up of 16 amino acids. J was trimmed by 4 bases and V by 4 bases; bases with no gene match: 6. The CDR3 DNA follows: TGCGCCAGCAGCCGACAACGGACAGGGGGCACCGGGGAGCTGTTTTTT. This codes for CASSRQRTGGTGELFF.

This clone was detected once. This chain joins TRBV18 and TRBJ2-3; D not certain. The germline gives CDR1 KGHSH, CDR2 LQKENI. V lost 0 bases to trimming and J lost 4 bases, with 11 bases between them. CDR3 length: 15 amino acids. For the CDR3, the DNA is TGTGCCAGCTCACCACCGTCGACTCGTGCAGATACGCAGTATTTT. Its protein product is CASSPPSTRADTQYF.

This clone is a singleton in its sample. The V gene is TRBV5-1, the J gene TRBJ2-5; TRBD1 matches 7 bases. From germline, CDR1 is SGHRS and CDR2 YFSETQ. The length of the CDR3 is 20 residues. The J segment lost 0 bases and the V segment lost 0 bases, leaving 17 bases of the junction unmatched. The CDR3 here is CASSLGQGAHDTSYQETQYF. The DNA of the CDR3 is TGCGCCAGCAGCTTGGGACAGGGCGCCCATGACACCTCGTACCAAGAGACCCAGTACTTC.

The chain is built from TRBV7-6 and TRBJ1-1, with 9 bases matching TRBD1. V was clipped by 6 bases and J by 6 bases; unmatched bases: 8. Germline CDR1 reads SGHVS; CDR2 reads FNYEAQ. CDR3 length equals 14 residues. CDR3 bases: TGTGCCAGCAGTTCGACAGGGGGTATGTCTGAAGCTTTCTTT. Its translation: CASSSTGGMSEAFF.

The chain joins TRBV5-6 to TRBJ1-2; no firm D call. The germline gives CDR1 SGHDT, CDR2 YYEEEE. The V end lost 2 bases, the J end lost 9 bases, and 11 bases lay between the germline ends. This CDR3 comprises 12 residues. This CDR3 is CASSLRLHSYTF. In DNA form, the CDR3 reads TGTGCCAGCAGCTTACGTCTTCATAGCTACACCTTC.

The chain uses TRBV6-6 and TRBJ1-3, with a possible D match to TRBD1 (5 bases). Germline-derived CDR1 and CDR2 are MNHNY and SVGAGI (reference sequence). The V and J ends lost 7 bases and 5 bases respectively, with 21 bases between them. This CDR3 region has 16 residues. This CDR3 is CASTKVEGSLRNTIYF. The CDR3 nucleotides read TGTGCCAGCACCAAAGTAGAGGGGAGCCTTCGAAACACCATATATTTT.

This rearrangement joins TRBV5-1 to TRBJ2-1; no clear D. The CDR3 extends over 14 amino acids. Trimming took off 4 bases at V and 6 bases at J, with 14 bases between the two ends. Looked up from germline, CDR1 is SGHRS and CDR2 is YFSETQ. The CDR3 nucleotides are TGCGCCAGCAGCAGCAACCCCTCTAGCAATGAGCAGTTCTTC. It specifies CASSSNPSSNEQFF.

This clone was recorded only once. The chain has TRBV20-1 and TRBJ1-1, with D possibly matching TRBD1 (5 bases). The V and J ends lost 3 bases and 10 bases respectively, with 9 bases between them. Looked up from germline, CDR1 is DFQATT and CDR2 is SNEGSKA (reference sequence). This CDR3 spans 10 amino acids. In nucleotides, the CDR3 is TGCAGTGCTAGGAGGGGCGGAGCTTTCTTT. Translated, it gives CSARRGGAFF.

The chain is built from TRBV6-1 and TRBJ2-3; 7 nucleotides agree with TRBD1. The length of the CDR3 is 16 residues. CDR1 and CDR2 (germline): MNHNS, SASEGT. The V segment lost 1 base and the J segment 2 bases; nucleotides outside the gene matches: 6. The CDR3 is CASSEDPTGVTDTQYF. The CDR3 bases are TGTGCCAGCAGTGAAGACCCAACAGGGGTCACAGATACGCAGTATTTT.

The chain combines TRBV18 with TRBJ2-7, with D perhaps TRBD1 (5 bases). The CDR3 loop spans 14 amino acids. V lost 2 bases and J lost 3, with 11 bases in between. Per germline, CDR1 KGHSH and CDR2 LQKENI. This chain's CDR3 is CASSPVARDYEQYF. CDR3 bases: TGTGCCAGCTCACCAGTGGCCAGGGACTACGAGCAGTACTTC.

The chain carries TRBV14 and TRBJ2-7; D perhaps matches TRBD1 (5 bases). The CDR3 consists of 15 residues. V was shortened by 0 bases and J by 3 bases, with 12 bases between the two germline ends. Germline CDR1 SGHDN, CDR2 FVKESK. The CDR3 sequence: CASSQDGRALYEQYF. CDR3 DNA: TGTGCCAGCAGCCAAGATGGCAGGGCCCTCTACGAGCAGTACTTC.

The V call is TRBV7-8, the J call TRBJ1-5, with 12 bases matching TRBD1. Losses at the gene ends were 2 bases for V and 6 bases for J; bases not matched to a gene: 8. Germline V gene lookup returns CDR1 SGHVS and CDR2 FQNEAQ. The CDR3 is made up of 17 amino acids. The CDR3 sequence is CASSLMGTGGIGQPQHF. As DNA, the CDR3 is TGTGCCAGCAGCTTAATGGGGACAGGGGGCATTGGTCAGCCCCAGCATTTT.

The rearrangement links TRBV25-1 to TRBJ1-2; TRBD1 matches 12 bases. V gave up 3 bases and J gave up 4 bases; unmatched junction bases: 3. CDR3 length: 15 residues. Germline-derived CDR1 and CDR2 are MGHDK and SYGVNS. The CDR3 spells CASSEGQGAIYGYTF. The CDR3 DNA reads TGTGCCAGCAGTGAGGGACAGGGGGCAATCTATGGCTACACCTTC.

The V and J genes are TRBV2 and TRBJ2-7; D gene uncertain. Germline V gene lookup returns CDR1 SNHLY and CDR2 FYNNEI. The V and J ends lost 4 bases and 0 bases respectively, with 19 bases between them. CDR3 length: 17 amino acids. The CDR3: CASSVSRHGPSSYEQYF. In nucleotides, the CDR3 is TGTGCCAGCAGTGTGTCCAGACATGGCCCCTCCTCCTACGAGCAGTACTTC.

This chain connects TRBV15 to TRBJ1-4; D unclear. V was clipped by 0 bases and J by 5 bases, with 4 bases between them. From germline, CDR1 is LNHNV and CDR2 YYDKDF (reference sequence). The CDR3 runs to 13 residues. The CDR3: CATSRDVNEKLFF. DNA for the CDR3: TGTGCCACCAGCAGAGATGTGAATGAAAAACTGTTTTTT.

The chain uses TRBV7-9 and TRBJ2-3; D call uncertain. Germline CDR1 SEHNR, CDR2 FQNEAQ (reference sequence). V was shortened by 4 bases and J by 6 bases, with 17 bases between the two germline ends. CDR3 length equals 15 residues. In DNA, the CDR3 is TGTGCCAGCAGCTCCTGGGCCTACCTGGGGGATACGCAGTATTTT. Amino acids: CASSSWAYLGDTQYF.

This chain uses TRBV15 with TRBJ2-7; TRBD2 matches 8 bases. Germline CDR1 LNHNV, CDR2 YYDKDF (reference sequence). V lost 0 bases to trimming and J lost 1 base; unmatched junction nucleotides: 2. This CDR3 is built from 15 residues. The CDR3 here is CATSREAGGSYEQYF. The CDR3 nucleotides read TGTGCCACCAGCAGAGAGGCGGGGGGTTCCTACGAGCAGTACTTC.

The CDR3 bases are TGTGCCAGCAGCCAAGTGGGCGGGACGGCCTCCTACGAGCAGTACTTC. As protein: CASSQVGGTASYEQYF. This sequence joins TRBV7-9 and TRBJ2-7; D is perhaps TRBD2 (6 bases). Germline V gives CDR1 SEHNR, CDR2 FQNEAQ (reference sequence). This CDR3 contains 16 residues. Trimming shortened V by 5 bases and J by 0 bases, and 17 bases separated the two germline ends.

The rearrangement joins TRBV18 to TRBJ2-3; TRBD2 agrees at 11 bases. The CDR3 runs to 18 residues. Per germline, CDR1 KGHSH and CDR2 LQKENI. The ends lost 0 bases at V and 5 bases at J; junction bases unmatched: 10. The CDR3 loop is CASSPPFQLAGVGDTQYF. DNA of the CDR3: TGTGCCAGCTCACCACCGTTTCAACTAGCGGGAGTCGGAGATACGCAGTATTTT.